This T cell receptor beta chain was sequenced during a study of cytomegalovirus exposure and HLA in healthy donors. Study conclusions and caveats: The listing of fewer than 200 TCR beta chains classed them as cytomegalovirus-associated. Within a later analysis, the majority of CMV-associated TCR beta chains appeared HLA-restricted.

The CDR3 extends over 14 amino acids. Germline assignment: CDR1 SGHRS and CDR2 YFSETQ. V was trimmed by 0 bases and J by 5 bases, leaving 8 bases between them. A word on this clone: The antigen is unknown.

With 60 Vbeta and 13 Jbeta primers, the PCR was carried out. In the original analysis: Among the unique TCR beta chains that a later analysis counted, about 84 million in all, some 10 million were shared. Sequencing was performed with immunoSEQ multiplex PCR; in TCRdb, only in-frame clones are kept and a portion is missing. The V and J calls and clone size come from that table; D and trimming were worked out from the DNA. The profile shows approximately 170,000 clones, over 80% of them singletons. The sample taken for sequencing was PBMCs. The chain links TRBV5-1 to TRBJ2-2; possibly TRBD2 for D (5 bases). The receptor was derived from a boy aged 2 to 9 in good health and CMV-seronegative. This CDR3 reads CASSLARGTGELFF. DNA of the CDR3: TGCGCCAGCAGCTTGGCTCGGGGAACCGGGGAGCTGTTTTTT.